This T cell receptor beta chain is drawn from a study of blood T cell repertoires in COVID-19. Overall study context: PBMCs, B-cell-depleted T cells, or T cells were the source of the cDNA or gDNA that made up the material.

The study assigned cohorts using participant-reported clinical history. The CDR3 runs to 14 residues. V lost 3 bases to trimming and J lost 0 bases, with 8 bases between them. The germline CDR1 and CDR2 sequences are LNHDA and SQIVND (reference sequence). Authors' data handling: Reference gene primer amplification gave nucleated cell count estimates. Generated by immunoSEQ multiplex PCR, the TCRdb table keeps only in-frame clones and is missing some. The DNA was the basis for D and trimming; V, J and clone size are from that table. This repertoire shows 200,000 to 250,000 clones, 88% found once; its top ten account for roughly 14%.

V and J are TRBV19 and TRBJ1-1, with D possibly being TRBD1 (6 bases). This clonotype originated in a woman between 45 and 60 years old with acute COVID-19. The sample taken for sequencing was PBMCs or T cells enriched from blood (not recorded which). As DNA, the CDR3 is TGTGCCAGTAGTATTACAGGGATGAACACTGAAGCTTTCTTT. Translating it yields CASSITGMNTEAFF.